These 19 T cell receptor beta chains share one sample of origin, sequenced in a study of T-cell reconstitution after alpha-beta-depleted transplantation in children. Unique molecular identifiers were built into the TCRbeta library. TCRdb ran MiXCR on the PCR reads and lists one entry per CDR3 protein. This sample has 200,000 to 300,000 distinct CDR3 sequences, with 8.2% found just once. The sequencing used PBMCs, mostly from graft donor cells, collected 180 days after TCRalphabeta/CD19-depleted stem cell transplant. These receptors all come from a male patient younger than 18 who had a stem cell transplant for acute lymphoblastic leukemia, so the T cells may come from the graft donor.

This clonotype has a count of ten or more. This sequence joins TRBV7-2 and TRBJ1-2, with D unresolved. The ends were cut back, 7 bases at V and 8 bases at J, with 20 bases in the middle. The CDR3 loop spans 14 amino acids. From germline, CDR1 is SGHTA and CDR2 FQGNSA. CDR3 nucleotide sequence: TGTGCCAGCACAAACCTTGGTGGTTATGGCGGCTACACCTTC. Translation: CASTNLGGYGGYTF.

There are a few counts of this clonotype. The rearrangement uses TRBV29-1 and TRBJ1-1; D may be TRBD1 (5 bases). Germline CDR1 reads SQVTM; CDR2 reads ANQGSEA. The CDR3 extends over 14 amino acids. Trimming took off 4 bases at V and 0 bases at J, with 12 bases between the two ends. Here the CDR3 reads CSVVGPPMNTEAFF. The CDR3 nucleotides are TGCAGCGTTGTGGGGCCCCCAATGAACACTGAAGCTTTCTTT.

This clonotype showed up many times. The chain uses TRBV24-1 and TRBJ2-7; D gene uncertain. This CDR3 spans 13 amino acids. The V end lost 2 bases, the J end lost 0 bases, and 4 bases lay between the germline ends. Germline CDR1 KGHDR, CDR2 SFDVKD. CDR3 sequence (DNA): TGTGCCACCAGTGATTGGGACTCCTACGAGCAGTACTTC. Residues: CATSDWDSYEQYF.

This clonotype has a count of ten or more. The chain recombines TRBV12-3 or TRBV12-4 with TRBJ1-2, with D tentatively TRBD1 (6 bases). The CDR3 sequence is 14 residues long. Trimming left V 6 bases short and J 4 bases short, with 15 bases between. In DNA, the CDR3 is TGTGCCAGCAGCCTCTTCGGACAGATCTATGGCTACACCTTC. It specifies CASSLFGQIYGYTF.

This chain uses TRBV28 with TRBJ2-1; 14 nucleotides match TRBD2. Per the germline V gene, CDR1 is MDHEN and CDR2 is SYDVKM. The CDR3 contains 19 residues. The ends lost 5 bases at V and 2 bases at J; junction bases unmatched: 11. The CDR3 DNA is TGTGCCAGCAGTCCCTCGGGACTAGCGGGAGTCCTGGCCTACAATGAGCAGTTCTTC. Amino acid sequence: CASSPSGLAGVLAYNEQFF.

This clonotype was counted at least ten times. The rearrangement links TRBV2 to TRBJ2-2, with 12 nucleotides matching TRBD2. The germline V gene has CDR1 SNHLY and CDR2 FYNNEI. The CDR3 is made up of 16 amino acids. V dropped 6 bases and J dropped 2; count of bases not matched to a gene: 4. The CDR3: CASRRLAGDNTGELFF. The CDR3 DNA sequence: TGTGCCAGCAGGAGACTAGCGGGAGATAACACCGGGGAGCTGTTTTTT.

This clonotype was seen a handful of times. In nucleotides, the CDR3 is TGTGCCAGCAGTCCAAGGACTAGCGGGAGTGATACGCAGTATTTT. Amino acids: CASSPRTSGSDTQYF. The chain joins TRBV27 to TRBJ2-3; 13 bases agree with TRBD2. V dropped 5 bases and J dropped 6; count of bases not matched to a gene: 5. Looked up from germline, CDR1 is MNHEY and CDR2 is SMNVEV (reference sequence). CDR3 length: 15 residues.

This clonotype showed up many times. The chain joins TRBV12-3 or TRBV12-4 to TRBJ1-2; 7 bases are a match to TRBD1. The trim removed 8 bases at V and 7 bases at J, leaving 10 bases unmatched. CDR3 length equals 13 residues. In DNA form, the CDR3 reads TGTGCCAGCGCCCTGACAGGGCGAAGTGGCTACACCTTC. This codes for CASALTGRSGYTF.

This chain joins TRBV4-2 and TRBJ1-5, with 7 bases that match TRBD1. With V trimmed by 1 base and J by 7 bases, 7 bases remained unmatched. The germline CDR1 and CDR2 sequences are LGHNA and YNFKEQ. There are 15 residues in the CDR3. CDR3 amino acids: CASSQASQGRQPQHF. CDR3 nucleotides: TGTGCCAGCAGCCAAGCATCACAGGGGCGCCAGCCCCAGCATTTT.

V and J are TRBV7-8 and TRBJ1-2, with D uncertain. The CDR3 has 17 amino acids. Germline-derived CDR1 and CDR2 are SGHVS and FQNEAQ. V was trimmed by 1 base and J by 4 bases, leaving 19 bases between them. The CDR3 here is CASSLVGGAAFLYGYTF. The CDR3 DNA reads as TGTGCCAGCAGCTTAGTAGGAGGCGCTGCCTTCCTCTATGGCTACACCTTC.

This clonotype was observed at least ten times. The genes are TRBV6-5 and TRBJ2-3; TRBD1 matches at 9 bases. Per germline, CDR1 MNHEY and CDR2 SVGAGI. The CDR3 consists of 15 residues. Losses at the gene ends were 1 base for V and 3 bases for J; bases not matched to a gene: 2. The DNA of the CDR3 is TGTGCCAGCAGTTACTACAGGGGGCAAACAGATACGCAGTATTTT. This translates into CASSYYRGQTDTQYF.

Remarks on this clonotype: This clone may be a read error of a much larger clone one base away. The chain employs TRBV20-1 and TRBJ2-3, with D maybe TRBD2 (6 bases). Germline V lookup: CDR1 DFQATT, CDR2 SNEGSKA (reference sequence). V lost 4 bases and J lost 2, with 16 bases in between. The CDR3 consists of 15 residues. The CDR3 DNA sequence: TGCAGTGCTACGGTGCTAGCGCGCAACACAGATACGCAGTATTTT. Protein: CSATVLARNTDTQYF.

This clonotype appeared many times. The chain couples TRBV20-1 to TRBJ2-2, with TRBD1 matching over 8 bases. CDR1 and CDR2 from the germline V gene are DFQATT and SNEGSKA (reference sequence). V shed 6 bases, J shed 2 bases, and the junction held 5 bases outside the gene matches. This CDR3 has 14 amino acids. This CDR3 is CSALAGGNTGELFF. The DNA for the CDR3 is TGCAGTGCCTTAGCAGGGGGCAACACCGGGGAGCTGTTTTTT.

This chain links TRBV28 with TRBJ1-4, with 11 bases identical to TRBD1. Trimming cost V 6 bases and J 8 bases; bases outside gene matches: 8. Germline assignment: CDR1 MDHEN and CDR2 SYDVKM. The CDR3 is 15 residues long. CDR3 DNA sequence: TGTGCCAGCAGGGATCCGGGACAGGGGGGAGAAAAACTGTTTTTT. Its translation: CASRDPGQGGEKLFF.

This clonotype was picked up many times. The CDR3 coding sequence is TGCGCCAGCAGCTGGGGACAGGGGGCGCGGTACGAGCAGTACTTC. Encoded protein: CASSWGQGARYEQYF. The V and J genes are TRBV5-1 and TRBJ2-7, with 12 bases matching TRBD1. This CDR3 has 15 amino acids. Germline loops: CDR1 SGHRS, CDR2 YFSETQ. J was trimmed by 4 bases and V by 3 bases; bases with no gene match: 5.

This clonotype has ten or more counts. CDR3: CALSGGSEQFF. CDR3 DNA: TGTGCCCTCTCGGGGGGGAGTGAGCAGTTCTTC. The chain couples TRBV28 to TRBJ2-1, with TRBD2 matching 8 bases. The CDR3 totals 11 residues. V was clipped by 11 bases and J by 9 bases; unmatched bases: 6. Looked up from germline, CDR1 is MDHEN and CDR2 is SYDVKM.

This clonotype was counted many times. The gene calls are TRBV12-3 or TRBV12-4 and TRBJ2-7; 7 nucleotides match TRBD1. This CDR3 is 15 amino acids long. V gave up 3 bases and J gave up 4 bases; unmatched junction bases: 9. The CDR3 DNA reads TGTGCCAGCAGTTTTAAAAGGGGGCTTCTGTACGAGCAGTACTTC. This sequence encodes CASSFKRGLLYEQYF.

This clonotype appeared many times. CDR3 in DNA: TGTGCCAGCAGCTTAGTGGGTAGCGGGAGCTCCTACAATGAGCAGTTCTTC. Protein sequence: CASSLVGSGSSYNEQFF. The chain couples TRBV7-2 to TRBJ2-1; 9 bases fit TRBD2. Germline CDR1 is SGHTA and CDR2 is FQGNSA. The J segment lost 0 bases and the V segment lost 1 base, leaving 4 bases of the junction unmatched. CDR3 length: 17 amino acids.

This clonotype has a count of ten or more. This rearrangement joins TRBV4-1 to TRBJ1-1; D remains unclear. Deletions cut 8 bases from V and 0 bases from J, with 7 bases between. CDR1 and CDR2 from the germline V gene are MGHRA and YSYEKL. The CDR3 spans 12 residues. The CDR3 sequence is CASGRVNTEAFF. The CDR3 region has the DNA TGCGCCAGCGGCAGAGTGAACACTGAAGCTTTCTTT.